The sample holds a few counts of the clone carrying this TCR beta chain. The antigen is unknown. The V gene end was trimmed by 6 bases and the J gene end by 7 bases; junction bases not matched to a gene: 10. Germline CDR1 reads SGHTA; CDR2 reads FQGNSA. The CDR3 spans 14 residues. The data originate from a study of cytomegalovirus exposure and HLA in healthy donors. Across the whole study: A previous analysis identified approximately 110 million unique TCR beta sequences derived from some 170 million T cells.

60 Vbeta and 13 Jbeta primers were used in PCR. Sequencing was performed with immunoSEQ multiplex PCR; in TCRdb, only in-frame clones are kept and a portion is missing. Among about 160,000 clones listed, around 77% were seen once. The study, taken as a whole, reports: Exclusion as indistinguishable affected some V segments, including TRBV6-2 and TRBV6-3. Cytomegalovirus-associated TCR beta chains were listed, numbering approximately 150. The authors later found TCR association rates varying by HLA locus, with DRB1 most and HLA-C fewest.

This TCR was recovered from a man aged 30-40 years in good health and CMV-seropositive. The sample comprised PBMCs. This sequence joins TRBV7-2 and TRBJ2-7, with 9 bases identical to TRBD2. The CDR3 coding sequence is TGTGCCAGCAGACTAGGGACTAGCCGGCGGGAGCAGTACTTC. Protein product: CASRLGTSRREQYF.